Listed below are T cell receptor beta chains from one sample, sequenced in a study of radiotherapy plus CTLA-4 blockade in lung cancer. Produced via immunoSEQ multiplex PCR; TCRdb's table is partial and in-frame only. Among tens of thousands of clones listed, approximately 81% were seen once. The input for sequencing was peripheral blood, taken from a patient treated with radiotherapy plus ipilimumab. These receptors originate from a human donor with non-small cell lung cancer that progressed on radiotherapy plus ipilimumab. Both conserved end residues are part of each CDR3. Each record gives: V gene, J gene, clone size, CDR3 length, D gene, CDR3 DNA, CDR3 protein. D genes are given only for firm matches. The size of a clone is reported for some rows only, either as once, few or many, or as a class for expanded clones.

TRBV28	TRBJ1-1	once	15	TRBD1	TGTGCCAGCAGTTCCCCAGGACAGGGGAGCACTGAAGCTTTCTTT	CASSSPGQGSTEAFF
TRBV7-3	TRBJ1-2	-	13	-	TGTGCCAGCAGCTTCGGACCCGGCGGTGGCTACACCTTC	CASSFGPGGGYTF
TRBV28	TRBJ2-5	few	15	-	TGTGCCAGCAGTTTAGAACAGGGATCCGAAGAGACCCAGTACTTC	CASSLEQGSEETQYF
TRBV7-3	TRBJ2-5	-	18	TRBD2	TGTGCCAGCAGCGGTAGACGTCCCGGGGGGGCCCTGGGAGAGACCCAGTACTTC	CASSGRRPGGALGETQYF
TRBV29-1	TRBJ1-3	-	13	-	TGCAGCGCCGCAGGGACGGACGGAAACACCATATATTTT	CSAAGTDGNTIYF
TRBV6-1	TRBJ2-7	-	14	-	TGTGCCAGCAGTTTGGACAGATTCTCCTACGAGCAGTACTTC	CASSLDRFSYEQYF
TRBV28	TRBJ2-7	-	16	TRBD1	TGTGCCAGCAGTCCTAGCCACAGGGGGCAAGGGTCCGAGCAGTACTTC	CASSPSHRGQGSEQYF
TRBV10-1	TRBJ2-1	-	14	TRBD2	TGCGCCAGCAGCACGGGAGGGCCCCTCAATGAGCAGTTCTTC	CASSTGGPLNEQFF
TRBV5-1	TRBJ2-2	-	15	-	TGCGCCAGCAGCTTCCAGGGAGCGGACACCGGGGAGCTGTTTTTT	CASSFQGADTGELFF
TRBV11-2	TRBJ2-5	-	15	-	TGTGCCAGCAGCTTTACACCCTGGACAGAGGGGGCCCAGTACTTC	CASSFTPWTEGAQYF
TRBV5-1	TRBJ2-3	-	15	TRBD1	TGCGCCAGCAGTTTTTACGGGACAGGGACAGATACGCAGTATTTT	CASSFYGTGTDTQYF
TRBV5-1	TRBJ1-5	once	13	-	TGCGCCAGCAGCTTGGAGGTGGATCAGCCCCAGCATTTT	CASSLEVDQPQHF